Listed here are 10 T cell receptor beta chains from one sample, sequenced in a study of metastatic and nonmetastatic thyroid tumors. No treatment of any kind had been given to any patient before thyroid surgery. TCRdb recomputed clones from the PCR reads via MiXCR. The sample includes tens of thousands of clones, over 15% of them seen just once. Sequences were obtained from blood. These receptor sequences come from a female donor with papillary thyroid cancer or a benign thyroid nodule (not recorded which). Some clones in this sample may be carry-over from other donors' samples.

The V gene is TRBV18, the J gene TRBJ1-1; unclear D gene. V lost 7 bases, J lost 0 bases, and 6 bases lay in between. The CDR3 has 12 amino acids. CDR1 KGHSH and CDR2 LQKENI come from the germline V gene. CDR3 sequence reads: CASLLVNTEAFF. DNA of the CDR3: TGTGCCAGCTTACTCGTGAACACTGAAGCTTTCTTT.

This clone was observed at least ten times. This rearrangement joins TRBV11-3 to TRBJ2-7, with 7 bases that match TRBD2. This CDR3 is built from 17 residues. Germline CDR1 is SGHNT and CDR2 is YENEEA. Losses at the gene ends were 7 bases for V and 4 bases for J; bases not matched to a gene: 19. Written as DNA, the CDR3 is TGTGCCAGCACCCCGATTTCTAGCGGCTCCAGCGTGTACGAGCAGTACTTC. Translation gives CASTPISSGSSVYEQYF.

This clone was detected ten times or more. V and J are TRBV4-2 and TRBJ2-3; TRBD2 matches at 7 bases. The CDR3 consists of 15 residues. J was trimmed by 7 bases and V by 1 base; bases with no gene match: 8. The germline CDR1 and CDR2 sequences are LGHNA and YNFKEQ. The CDR3 reads CASSQGVAGLYTQYF. CDR3 nucleotide sequence: TGTGCCAGCAGCCAAGGAGTAGCGGGTTTATATACGCAGTATTTT.

This clone was counted only a few times. The chain links TRBV2 to TRBJ1-2; D remains unclear. The CDR3 loop spans 12 amino acids. V shed 1 base and J shed 6 bases, with 6 bases lying between them. CDR1 and CDR2 from the germline V gene are SNHLY and FYNNEI. CDR3 sequence reads: CASSEGVHGYTF. Written as DNA, the CDR3 is TGTGCCAGCAGTGAAGGTGTCCATGGCTACACCTTC.

In this sample, this clone turned up a few times. It is likely a read error, because the conserved phenylalanine at the end of the CDR3 is missing. This sequence joins TRBV2 and TRBJ2-6; D may be TRBD1 (5 bases). CDR3 size: 15 residues. Looked up from germline, CDR1 is SNHLY and CDR2 is FYNNEI. DNA of the CDR3: TGTGCCAGCAGTCAGCAAGCATCTGGGGCCAACGCCCTGACTTAC. It codes for CASSQQASGANALTY.

The V and J genes are TRBV7-2 and TRBJ2-1, with 8 bases lining up with TRBD1. The CDR3 contains 16 residues. Trimming cost V 0 bases and J 3 bases; bases outside gene matches: 4. Per the germline V gene, CDR1 is SGHTA and CDR2 is FQGNSA. The CDR3 is CASSLARGQVYNEQFF. The CDR3 bases are TGTGCCAGCAGCTTAGCCAGGGGGCAGGTCTACAATGAGCAGTTCTTC.

CDR3 residues: CASSFRQGPNQPQHF. CDR3 DNA sequence: TGTGCCAGCAGCTTCCGACAGGGACCTAATCAGCCCCAGCATTTT. This rearrangement joins TRBV7-2 to TRBJ1-5; 7 bases map to TRBD1. The V gene's germline CDR1 is SGHTA and CDR2 FQGNSA. V shed 3 bases, J shed 4 bases, and the junction held 6 bases outside the gene matches. The CDR3 sequence is 15 residues long.

Ten or more counts support this clone. The chain couples TRBV5-8 to TRBJ2-2; D is perhaps TRBD1 or TRBD2 (5 bases each). The CDR3 covers 14 residues. The germline gives CDR1 SGHTS, CDR2 YDEGEE. V lost 4 bases and J lost 9, with 16 bases in between. CDR3 loop: CASSSSGWGRELFF. Written as DNA, the CDR3 is TGTGCCAGCAGCAGCTCCGGGTGGGGACGGGAGCTGTTTTTT.

As DNA, the CDR3 is TGTGCCAGCACCGGGACAGAGGGTCAGAACCAGCATTTT. Amino acids: CASTGTEGQNQHF. The chain uses TRBV2 and TRBJ1-5; 7 bases line up with TRBD1. The junction had 12 bases not matched to a gene; V was cut back by 7 bases and J by 12 bases. The CDR3 has 13 amino acids. The germline gives CDR1 SNHLY, CDR2 FYNNEI.

This clone has ten or more counts. The chain has TRBV5-8 and TRBJ2-6, with D perhaps being TRBD1 or TRBD2 (5 bases each). V lost 5 bases and J 0 bases, leaving 15 bases between the germline ends. The length of the CDR3 is 17 residues. Germline V lookup: CDR1 SGHTS, CDR2 YDEGEE. CDR3 amino acids: CASSPGPPTSGANVLTF. The DNA for the CDR3 is TGTGCCAGCAGTCCGGGACCGCCAACCTCTGGGGCCAACGTCCTGACTTTC.